This T cell receptor (beta chain) comes out of a study of post-analysis software for immune sequencing data. Study findings and constraints: Elevated frequency relative to controls characterized roughly 5 TRBV segments in patients, TRBV5-6, TRBV5-1 and TRBV20-1 among them. The normalized Chao1 diversity of multiple sclerosis patients was significantly lower than that of controls. Co-batched samples clustered tightly together by F measure.

Unique molecular identifiers had been added to the TCR beta cDNA libraries. Out of roughly 1 to 10 million T cells, some 480,000 cDNA molecules were generated. TCRdb ran MiXCR on the PCR reads and lists one entry per CDR3 protein. The data contain 600,000 to 750,000 distinct CDR3 sequences, approximately 59% of them seen just once; the ten biggest clones take up roughly 12%. To note about this clonotype: Its antigen is not known.

Germline CDR1 and CDR2: SGDLS and YYNGEE. Deletions cut 4 bases from V and 0 bases from J, with 8 bases between. The CDR3 consists of 13 residues. This chain joins TRBV9 and TRBJ2-7; D gene ambiguous. The sequenced material came from blood. This clonotype originated in a girl aged 2 to 10 with multiple sclerosis. The CDR3 is CASSPSPSYEQYF. In DNA, the CDR3 is TGTGCCAGCAGCCCATCACCCTCCTACGAGCAGTACTTC.